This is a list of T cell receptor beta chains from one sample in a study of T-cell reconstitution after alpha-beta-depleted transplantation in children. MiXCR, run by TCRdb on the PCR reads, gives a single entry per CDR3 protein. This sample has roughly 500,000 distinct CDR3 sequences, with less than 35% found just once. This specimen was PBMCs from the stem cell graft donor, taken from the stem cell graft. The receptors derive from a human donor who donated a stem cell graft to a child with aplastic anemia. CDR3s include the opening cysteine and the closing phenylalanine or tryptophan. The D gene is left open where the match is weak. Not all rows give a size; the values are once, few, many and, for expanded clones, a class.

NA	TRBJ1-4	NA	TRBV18	TGTGCCAGCTCACTGCATGAAAAACTGTTTTTT	CASSLHEKLFF
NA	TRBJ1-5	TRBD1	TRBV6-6	TGTGCCAGCAGGGGACAGAGCAATCAGCCCCAGCATTTT	CASRGQSNQPQHF
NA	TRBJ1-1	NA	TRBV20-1	TGCAGTGCTAGAGATAGTGTGGGCAACACTGAAGCTTTCTTT	CSARDSVGNTEAFF
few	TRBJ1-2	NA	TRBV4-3	TGCGCCAGCAGCCAAGATTCGGGGCTCCTCGGGTATGGCTACACCTTC	CASSQDSGLLGYGYTF
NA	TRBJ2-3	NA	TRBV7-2	TGTGCCAGCAGCCCCTTCGATACGCAGTATTTT	CASSPFDTQYF
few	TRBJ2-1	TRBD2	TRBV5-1	TGCGCCAGCAGCTTGAGCGGGGACAATGAGCAGTTCTTC	CASSLSGDNEQFF
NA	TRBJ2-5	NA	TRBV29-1	TGCAGCGTTGGGGGCCTCCGGGGCGCCGAGACCCAGTACTTC	CSVGGLRGAETQYF
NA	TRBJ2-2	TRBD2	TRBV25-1	TGTGCCAGCAGTGGGACTAGCGACACCGGGGAGCTGTTTTTT	CASSGTSDTGELFF
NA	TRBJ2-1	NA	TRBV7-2	TGTGCCAGCAGCCTAACAGGGTCCCAAGGGCAGTTCTTC	CASSLTGSQGQFF
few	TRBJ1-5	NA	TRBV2	TGTGCCAGCAGTGAAGAGCTATTGGGGTCAGTTAGCAATCAGCCCCAGCATTTT	CASSEELLGSVSNQPQHF
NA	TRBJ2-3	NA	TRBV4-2	TGTGCCAGTAACGGTGGCACAGATACGCAGTATTTT	CASNGGTDTQYF
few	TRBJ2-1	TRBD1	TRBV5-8	TGTGCCAGCAGCCAGGAAGGGGGCAACTACAATGAGCAGTTCTTC	CASSQEGGNYNEQFF
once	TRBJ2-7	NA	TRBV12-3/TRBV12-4	TGTGCCAGCAGCCCCGTGGTTCAGGGCTCCTACGAGCAGTACTTC	CASSPVVQGSYEQYF
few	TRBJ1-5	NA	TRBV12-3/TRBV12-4	TGTGCCAGCAGTCCCGGGCCGAGCAATCAGCCCCAGCATTTT	CASSPGPSNQPQHF
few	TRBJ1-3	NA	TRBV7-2	TGTGCCACGGGTTTCGCTCTCTCTGGAAACACCATATATTTT	CATGFALSGNTIYF
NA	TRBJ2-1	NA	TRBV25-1	TGTGCCAGCCAAATGGGATCATGGGGCTACAATGAGCAGTTCTTC	CASQMGSWGYNEQFF
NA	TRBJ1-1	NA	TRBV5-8	TGTGCCAGCCAAGCCCGGGGGGGCACTGAAGCTTTCTTT	CASQARGGTEAFF
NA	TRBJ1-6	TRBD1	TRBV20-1	TGCAGTGCCCTCGGACAGGAGAGGGGTTCACCCCTCCACTTT	CSALGQERGSPLHF
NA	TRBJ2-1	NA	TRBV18	TGTGCCAGCTCCCCCATCGGGACCCCCGGGAATGAGCAGTTCTTC	CASSPIGTPGNEQFF
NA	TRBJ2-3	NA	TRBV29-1	TGCAGCGTTGTGGGGGAGGGGGTGCAAGATACGCAGTATTTT	CSVVGEGVQDTQYF
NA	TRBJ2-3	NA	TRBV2	TGTGCCAGCAGTACCAGTGCTCGCACAGATACGCAGTATTTT	CASSTSARTDTQYF
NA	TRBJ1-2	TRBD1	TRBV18	TGTGCCAGCTCACCCGATCCGGGACAGGGTCTACATGGCTACACCTTC	CASSPDPGQGLHGYTF
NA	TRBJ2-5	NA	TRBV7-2	TGTGCCAGCAGCTTTACTGGGGTAGAGACCCAGTACTTC	CASSFTGVETQYF
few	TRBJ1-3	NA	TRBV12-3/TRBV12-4	TGTGCCAGCAGTTTAGCGCTAACGGACAGACTCTCCGGAAACACCATATATTTT	CASSLALTDRLSGNTIYF
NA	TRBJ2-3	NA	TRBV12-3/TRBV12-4	TGTGCCAGCAGTCGCAATGCGGCGGGAACTAGCACAGATACGCAGTATTTT	CASSRNAAGTSTDTQYF
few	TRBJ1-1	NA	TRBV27	TGTGCCACCAGAGCCGAAAACCGGGACCCGAGAAGTGGAGCTTTCTTT	CATRAENRDPRSGAFF
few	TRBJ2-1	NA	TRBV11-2	TGTGCCAGCAGCTTAGATCTAGAGACAAATGAGCAGTTCTTC	CASSLDLETNEQFF
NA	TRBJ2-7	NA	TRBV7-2	TGTGCCAGCAGCTTCTCTTCCGATCCCCCCAACGAGCAGTACTTC	CASSFSSDPPNEQYF
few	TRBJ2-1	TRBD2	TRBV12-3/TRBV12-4	TGTGCCAGCAGTTCCCCGGGACTAGCGGGAGACGGGGACGGGGAGCAGTTCTTC	CASSSPGLAGDGDGEQFF
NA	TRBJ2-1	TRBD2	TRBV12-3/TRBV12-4	TGTGCCAGCACCTGGACTAGCGGGAGGGTTGATGAGCAGTTCTTC	CASTWTSGRVDEQFF
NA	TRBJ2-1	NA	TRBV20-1	TGCAGTGCTAGCGGAGGGGTCTCCTACAATGAGCAGTTCTTC	CSASGGVSYNEQFF
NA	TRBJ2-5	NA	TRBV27	TGTGCCAGCAGCCCCTCGCCCGGCCACCCAGAGACCCAGTACTTC	CASSPSPGHPETQYF
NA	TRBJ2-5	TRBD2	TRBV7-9	TGTGCCAGCAGCCCTCTAGCGGGAGGAAGGGAGACCCAGTACTTC	CASSPLAGGRETQYF
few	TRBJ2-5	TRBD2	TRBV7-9	TGTGCCAGCAGCTTCAGTTCTCAGGGAGGGGAGACCCAGTACTTC	CASSFSSQGGETQYF
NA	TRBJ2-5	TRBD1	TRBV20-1	TGCAGTGCTAGAAAACAGGGGCGAGAGACCCAGTACTTC	CSARKQGRETQYF
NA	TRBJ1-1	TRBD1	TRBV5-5	TGTGCCAGCCTAGGGGGCGGAGGCATCACTGAAGCTTTCTTT	CASLGGGGITEAFF